The rows below give T cell receptor beta chains drawn from one sample of a study of shared clonotypes between healthy human individuals. Clones were sequenced by immunoSEQ multiplex PCR, and TCRdb holds only the in-frame ones, with some missing. Found here are a few million clones, over 85% of them singletons; the top ten hold 0.39%. The sample taken for sequencing was naive CD4+ T cells from PBMCs. Source of these receptors: a man younger than 30 in good health. Some clones in this sample may be carry-over from other donors' samples. Both conserved end residues are part of each CDR3. The order of the fields is V gene, J gene, clone size, D gene, CDR3 DNA, CDR3 protein. The D gene is left open where the match is weak. Only some rows state a clone size, as once, few, many or a class for expanded clones.

TRBV6-5,TRBJ1-3,NA,NA,TGTGCCAGCAGTTACGACGGCCACTCTGGAAACACCATATATTTT,CASSYDGHSGNTIYF
TRBV5-6,TRBJ2-3,NA,NA,TGTGCCAGCAGCCCAAGGGGCAGGGAAATTGCAGATACGCAGTATTTT,CASSPRGREIADTQYF
TRBV28,TRBJ2-5,NA,NA,TGTGCCAGCAGTTTAGGGGGACCGCAAGAGACCCAGTACTTC,CASSLGGPQETQYF
TRBV4-1,TRBJ2-2,NA,NA,TGCGCCAGCAGCCTCAGGACAGCCGCGAACACCGGGGAGCTGTTTTTT,CASSLRTAANTGELFF
TRBV28,TRBJ1-1,NA,TRBD1,TGTGCCAGCAGTTTAGGGACAGGGGGCAACACTGAAGCTTTCTTT,CASSLGTGGNTEAFF
TRBV5-1,TRBJ1-1,NA,NA,TGCGCCAGCAGTTCTGGGGGAAAAACTGAAGCTTTCTTT,CASSSGGKTEAFF
TRBV2,TRBJ1-1,NA,NA,TGTGCCACCACACAGGGTATCACGAACACTGAAGCTTTCTTT,CATTQGITNTEAFF
TRBV27,TRBJ1-1,NA,NA,TGTGCCAGCCGATCTACCCTTCTTCAGGGGACCCTCACTAGGGCTTTCTTT,CASRSTLLQGTLTRAFF
TRBV29-1,TRBJ2-1,NA,TRBD2,TGCAGCGTCCTGCGGGAGGGGCGGAATGAGCAGTTCTTC,CSVLREGRNEQFF
TRBV6-5,TRBJ2-5,NA,NA,TGTGCCAGCAGTTACTCGGCCAGGGGGGTACGGGAGACCCAGTACTTC,CASSYSARGVRETQYF
TRBV29-1,TRBJ1-3,NA,NA,TGCAGCGCCTCGGAGGGGGTTGGAAACACCATATATTTT,CSASEGVGNTIYF
TRBV7-9,TRBJ1-1,NA,TRBD1,TGTGCCAGCAGCGAACAGGGGATGAACACTGAAGCTTTCTTT,CASSEQGMNTEAFF
TRBV6-1,TRBJ2-1,NA,TRBD2,TGTGCCAGCAGTGATGGGATATTAGCGGGAGGGCTCTACAATGAGCAGTTCTTC,CASSDGILAGGLYNEQFF
TRBV5-1,TRBJ2-7,NA,NA,TGCGCCAGCAGCTTGGCCCGGGAGAGCTCCTACGAGCAGTACTTC,CASSLARESSYEQYF
TRBV27,TRBJ1-2,NA,NA,TGTGCCAGCAGTCCTTACGCCGCGCTCGGGGGCTACACCTTC,CASSPYAALGGYTF
TRBV2,TRBJ2-1,NA,TRBD2,TGTGCCACGAACCAGCGGGGCACCTACAATGAGCAGTTCTTC,CATNQRGTYNEQFF
TRBV6-1,TRBJ1-4,few,NA,TGTGCCAGCAGTGAGAGGGGGGAAAAACTGTTTTTT,CASSERGEKLFF
TRBV2,TRBJ2-7,NA,NA,TGTGCCAGCAGTGATCAGGGTCAGGGGTACGAGCAGTACTTC,CASSDQGQGYEQYF
TRBV28,TRBJ1-5,NA,NA,TGTGCCAGCAGTTTGGGGGGAAACTCTAATCAGCCCCAGCATTTT,CASSLGGNSNQPQHF
TRBV5-5,TRBJ1-2,NA,NA,TGTGCCAGCAGCTTGGACAGACCATATGGCTACACCTTC,CASSLDRPYGYTF
TRBV19,TRBJ2-2,NA,TRBD1,TGTGCCAGTAGCTCCGGACAGGGGGCGCACACCGGGGAGCTGTTTTTT,CASSSGQGAHTGELFF
TRBV28,TRBJ1-5,NA,NA,TGTGCCAGCAGTTGGAGGAATCAGCCCCAGCATTTT,CASSWRNQPQHF
TRBV18,TRBJ1-4,NA,TRBD1,TGTGCCAGCTCACCCTCAGGGGGGATTGAAAAACTGTTTTTT,CASSPSGGIEKLFF
TRBV2,TRBJ2-1,once,TRBD2,TGTGCCAGCGGGGCTAGCGGGAGCTCCTACAATGAGCAGTTCTTC,CASGASGSSYNEQFF
TRBV5-4,TRBJ2-6,NA,NA,TGTGCCAGCAGCCGGACGGGGGAGCGTGGGGCCAACGTCCTGACTTTC,CASSRTGERGANVLTF
TRBV6-6,TRBJ2-5,NA,NA,TGTGCCAGCAGCAGACTTGGGTCCCAGTACTTC,CASSRLGSQYF
TRBV2,TRBJ2-2,NA,NA,TGTGCCAGCAGTGTTGATACCGGGGAGCTGTTTTTT,CASSVDTGELFF
TRBV25-1,TRBJ2-3,NA,NA,TGTGCCAGCAGTGAAGCTAGGACAGCTAGCACAGATACGCAGTATTTT,CASSEARTASTDTQYF
TRBV6-1,TRBJ2-5,NA,NA,TGTGCCAGCAGCTGGGGGGGGGCCTCATCAGAGACCCAGTACTTC,CASSWGGASSETQYF
TRBV19,TRBJ2-5,NA,NA,TGTGCCAGTAGTAGGGTTGTAGTCAGACAAGAGACCCAGTACTTC,CASSRVVVRQETQYF
TRBV6-6,TRBJ2-7,NA,NA,TGTGCCAGCAGTTACTACGAGCAGTACTTC,CASSYYEQYF
TRBV10-2,TRBJ1-3,NA,NA,TGCGCCAGCAGTGAGTCTCTTACCCCCCTTGGGGACACCATATATTTT,CASSESLTPLGDTIYF
TRBV28,TRBJ1-4,NA,TRBD1,TGTGCCAGCCGCGGAGGCCAAGGGGGCGAACTGTTTTTT,CASRGGQGGELFF
TRBV5-1,TRBJ2-2,NA,TRBD1,TGCGCCAGCAGCTCGGACAGGGGGGAGGCCGGGGAGCTGTTTTTT,CASSSDRGEAGELFF
TRBV5-1,TRBJ2-3,NA,TRBD2,TGCGCCAGCAGCTCCGGGGGGGCTACAGATACGCAGTATTTT,CASSSGGATDTQYF
TRBV7-3,TRBJ2-7,NA,TRBD1,TGTGCCAGCAGCTTAACTAAGGCAGGGGGCAGCTACGAGCAGTACTTC,CASSLTKAGGSYEQYF
TRBV2,TRBJ1-5,NA,TRBD1,TGTGCATCCAGGACAGGGGGAATTAGCAATCAGCCCCAGCATTTT,CASRTGGISNQPQHF
TRBV5-1,TRBJ2-3,NA,NA,TGCGCCAGCAGCTTGATCACAGATACGCAGTATTTT,CASSLITDTQYF
TRBV18,TRBJ2-3,NA,TRBD1,TGTGCCAGCTCACCAACACAGGGGGCCGCCCCGGGCACAGATACGCAGTATTTT,CASSPTQGAAPGTDTQYF
TRBV28,TRBJ2-3,once,TRBD1,TGTGCCAGCAGCATGACAGGGGGTACAGATACGCAGTATTTT,CASSMTGGTDTQYF
TRBV4-2,TRBJ2-7,NA,NA,TGTGCCAGCAGCCCGGGCTCGTCTTACGAGCAGTACTTC,CASSPGSSYEQYF
TRBV19,TRBJ2-5,NA,TRBD2,TGTGCCAGTAGTCCGGGGACTAGCGGGAGTCTGGAGACCCAGTACTTC,CASSPGTSGSLETQYF